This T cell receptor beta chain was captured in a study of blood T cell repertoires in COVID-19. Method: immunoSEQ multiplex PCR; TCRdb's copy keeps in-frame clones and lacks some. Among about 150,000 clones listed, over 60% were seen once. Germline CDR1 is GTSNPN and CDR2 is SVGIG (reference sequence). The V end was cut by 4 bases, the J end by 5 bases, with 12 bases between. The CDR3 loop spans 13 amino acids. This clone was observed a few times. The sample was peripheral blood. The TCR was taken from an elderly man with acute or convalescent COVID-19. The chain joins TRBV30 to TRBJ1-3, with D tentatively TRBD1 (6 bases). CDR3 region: CAWTSGGRNTIYF. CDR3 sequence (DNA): TGTGCCTGGACGTCGGGGGGCCGAAACACCATATATTTT.